The T cell receptor beta chain under discussion was sequenced for a study of Graves' ophthalmopathy and Graves' hyperthyroidism. Investigators amplified TCR beta CDR3 regions from RNA transcripts. First-round RT-PCR with HTBI primers preceded a second-round multiplex PCR. TCRdb recomputed calls from the multiplex PCR reads with MiXCR, one row per CDR3 protein. The repertoire holds 400,000 or so distinct CDR3 sequences, with roughly 15% as singletons. If patients had other autoimmune diseases, uncontrolled infections, pregnancy or lactation, they were excluded. It was on clinical symptoms, serum thyroxine, TRAb, thyroid ultrasound and orbital computed tomography that diagnosis relied. General study findings and limits: Most clonotypes expanded in thyroid above 0.001 frequency were present in blood too.

In this sample, this clonotype turned up many times. Its cognate antigen is unknown. CDR3 length: 11 amino acids. Trimming left V 7 bases short and J 6 bases short, with 13 bases between. In germline, CDR1 is SQVTM, CDR2 ANQGSEA. The gene calls are TRBV29-1 and TRBJ2-7; D is uncertain. The sequence was collected from an adult woman with stable Graves' hyperthyroidism. The sequenced material came from peripheral blood. For the CDR3, the DNA is TGCAGCGCTGGAAGATTGGGCGAGCAGTACTTC. This sequence encodes CSAGRLGEQYF.